Sequencing of this T cell receptor (beta chain) was carried out in a study of blood T cell repertoires in COVID-19. This clone was recorded once. Sequencing was performed with immunoSEQ multiplex PCR; in TCRdb, only in-frame clones are kept and a portion is missing. The sample holds approximately 230,000 clones, roughly 89% seen once. CDR1 is SNHLY, CDR2 FYNNEI, per germline. The CDR3 runs 11 residues. Trimming pared 6 bases from V and 4 bases from J, leaving 4 bases between. V and J are TRBV2 and TRBJ1-5; D is unresolved. Input material: peripheral blood. This TCR was sampled from a man aged 30-40 years who had recovered from COVID-19. DNA of the CDR3: TGTGCCAGCAGCGTAAATCAGCCCCAGCATTTT. Amino acids: CASSVNQPQHF.